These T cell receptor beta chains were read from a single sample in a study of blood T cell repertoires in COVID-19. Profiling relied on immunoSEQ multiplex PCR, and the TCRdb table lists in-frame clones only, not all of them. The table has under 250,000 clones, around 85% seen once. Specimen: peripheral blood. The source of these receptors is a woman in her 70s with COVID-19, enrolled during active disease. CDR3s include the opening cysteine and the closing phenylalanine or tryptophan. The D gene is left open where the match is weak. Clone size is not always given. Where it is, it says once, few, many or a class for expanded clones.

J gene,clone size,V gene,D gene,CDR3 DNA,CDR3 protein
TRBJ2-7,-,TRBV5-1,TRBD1,TGCGCCAGCAGCCCCGGGACAGGGGGCTATTACGAGCAGTACTTC,CASSPGTGGYYEQYF
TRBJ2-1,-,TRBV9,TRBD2,TGTGCCAGCAGCGTCGGGACTAGCGGGGGGGAGCAGTTCTTC,CASSVGTSGGEQFF
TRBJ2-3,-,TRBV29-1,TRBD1,TGCAGCGTTGATCGGGGACAGGGTACAGATACGCAGTATTTT,CSVDRGQGTDTQYF
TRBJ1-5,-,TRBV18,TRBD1,TGTGCCAGCTCACCTTCCGACAGGGTAGAAGTTAATCAGCCCCAGCATTTT,CASSPSDRVEVNQPQHF
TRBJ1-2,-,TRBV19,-,TGTGCCAGTAGGGCGCAGGGGTTGAACTATGGCTACACCTTC,CASRAQGLNYGYTF
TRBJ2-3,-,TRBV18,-,TGTGCCAGCTCACCCACCCGGGGTGCACCAGATACGCAGTATTTT,CASSPTRGAPDTQYF
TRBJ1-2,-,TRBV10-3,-,TGTGCCATCAGTGAGTCACAGAGACCCATTATCACCTACACCTTC,CAISESQRPIITYTF
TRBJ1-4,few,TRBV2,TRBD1,TGTGCCAGCAGCCAACCCCGGGGGACAGGGGTTGAAAAACTGTTTTTT,CASSQPRGTGVEKLFF
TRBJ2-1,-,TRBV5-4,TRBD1,TGTGCCAGCAGCTCTGGGGGACAGGCCCGCTCCTACAATGAGCAGTTCTTC,CASSSGGQARSYNEQFF
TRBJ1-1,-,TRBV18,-,TGTGCCAGCTCACCACCGGGCCACAGGGATGCGGGCACTGAAGCTTTCTTT,CASSPPGHRDAGTEAFF
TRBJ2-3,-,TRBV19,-,TGTGCCAGTAGTCAGGCGGGGCACAGCACAGATACGCAGTATTTT,CASSQAGHSTDTQYF
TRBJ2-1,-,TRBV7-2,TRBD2,TGTGCCAGCAAAGGGACTAGCGGGAGTTCCGAGCAGTTCTTC,CASKGTSGSSEQFF
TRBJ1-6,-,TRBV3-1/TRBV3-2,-,TGTGCCAGCAGCCAAGAGGCGGGGGGTCCCTATAATTCACCCCTCCACTTT,CASSQEAGGPYNSPLHF
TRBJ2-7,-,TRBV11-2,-,TGTGCCAGCAGCTTAGTGCGCGGGCGTTCCTACGAGCAGTACTTC,CASSLVRGRSYEQYF
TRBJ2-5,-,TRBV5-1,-,TGCGCCAGCAGCTTAATGGGAGTAGAGCAAGAGACCCAGTACTTC,CASSLMGVEQETQYF
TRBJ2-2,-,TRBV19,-,TGTGCCAGTAGTATGGCAGGGTTGGGCGGGGAGCTGTTTTTT,CASSMAGLGGELFF
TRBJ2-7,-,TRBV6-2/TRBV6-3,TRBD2,TGTGCCAGCAGTACAATAACTAGCGGGAGGGCCTCCTACGAGCAGTACTTC,CASSTITSGRASYEQYF
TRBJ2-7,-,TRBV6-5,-,TGTGCCAGCAGTTACTCGCGGTACGAGCAGTACTTC,CASSYSRYEQYF
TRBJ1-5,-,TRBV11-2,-,TGTGCCAGCAGCTATAATAGCAATCAGCCCCAGCATTTT,CASSYNSNQPQHF
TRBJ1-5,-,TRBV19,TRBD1,TGTGCCAGTGAAGGGGAACAGGGGTGGCAGCCCCAGCATTTT,CASEGEQGWQPQHF
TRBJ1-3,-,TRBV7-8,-,TGTGCCAGCAGCTTAGACGAGGCGCGATTGTCTGGAAACACCATATATTTT,CASSLDEARLSGNTIYF
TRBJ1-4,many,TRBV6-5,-,TGTGCCAGCAGTCCGTCGCTGGCCAGGGATGTAAAACTGTTTTTT,CASSPSLARDVKLFF
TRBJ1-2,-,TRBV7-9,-,TGTGCCAGCAGTTTCCCGACAGACGTCTACCAATATGGCTACACCTTC,CASSFPTDVYQYGYTF
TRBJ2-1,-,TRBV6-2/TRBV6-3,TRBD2,TGTGCCAGCAGTGCGGGAGCGTACAATGAGCAGTTCTTC,CASSAGAYNEQFF
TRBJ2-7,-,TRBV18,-,TGTGCCAGCTCACCCAGGGGGAGGGAGCAGTACTTC,CASSPRGREQYF
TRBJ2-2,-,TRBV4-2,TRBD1,TGTGCCAGCAGTTCCAGACAGGGACCCGCCGGGGAGCTGTTTTTT,CASSSRQGPAGELFF